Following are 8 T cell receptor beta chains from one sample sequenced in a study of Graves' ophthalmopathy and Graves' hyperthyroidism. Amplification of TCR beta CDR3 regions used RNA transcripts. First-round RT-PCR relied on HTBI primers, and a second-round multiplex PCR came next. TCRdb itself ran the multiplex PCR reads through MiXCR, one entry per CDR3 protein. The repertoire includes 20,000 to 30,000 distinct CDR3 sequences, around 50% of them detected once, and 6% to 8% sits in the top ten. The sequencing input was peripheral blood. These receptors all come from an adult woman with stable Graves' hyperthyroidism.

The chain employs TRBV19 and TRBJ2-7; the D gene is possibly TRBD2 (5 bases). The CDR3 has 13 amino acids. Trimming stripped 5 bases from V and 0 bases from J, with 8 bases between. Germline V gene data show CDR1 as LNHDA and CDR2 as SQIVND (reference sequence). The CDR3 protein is CASSADSSYEQYF. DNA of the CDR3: TGTGCCAGTAGTGCGGACTCCTCCTACGAGCAGTACTTC.

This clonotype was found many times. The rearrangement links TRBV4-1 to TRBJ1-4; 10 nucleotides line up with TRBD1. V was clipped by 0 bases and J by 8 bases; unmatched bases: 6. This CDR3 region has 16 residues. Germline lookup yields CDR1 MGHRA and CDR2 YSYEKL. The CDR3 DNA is TGCGCCAGCAGCCAAGACAGACAGGGGGCGGGGGAAAAACTGTTTTTT. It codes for CASSQDRQGAGEKLFF.

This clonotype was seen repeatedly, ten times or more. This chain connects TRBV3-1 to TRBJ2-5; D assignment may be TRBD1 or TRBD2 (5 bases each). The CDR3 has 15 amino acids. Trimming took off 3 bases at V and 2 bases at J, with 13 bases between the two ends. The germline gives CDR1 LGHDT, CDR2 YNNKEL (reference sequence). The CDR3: CASSHFLEGQETQYF. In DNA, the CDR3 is TGTGCCAGCAGCCACTTTCTAGAGGGGCAAGAGACCCAGTACTTC.

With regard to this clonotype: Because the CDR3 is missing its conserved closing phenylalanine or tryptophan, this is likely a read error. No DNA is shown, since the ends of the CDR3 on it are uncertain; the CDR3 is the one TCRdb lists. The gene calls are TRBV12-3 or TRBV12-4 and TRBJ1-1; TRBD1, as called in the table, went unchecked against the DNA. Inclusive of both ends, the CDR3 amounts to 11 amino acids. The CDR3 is CASLQPGAGFS.

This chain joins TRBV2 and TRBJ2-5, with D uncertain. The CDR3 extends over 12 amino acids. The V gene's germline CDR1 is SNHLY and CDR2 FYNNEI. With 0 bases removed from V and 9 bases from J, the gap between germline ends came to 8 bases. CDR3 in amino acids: CASSEAQLPQYF. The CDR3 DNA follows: TGTGCCAGCAGTGAAGCCCAGTTGCCCCAGTACTTC.

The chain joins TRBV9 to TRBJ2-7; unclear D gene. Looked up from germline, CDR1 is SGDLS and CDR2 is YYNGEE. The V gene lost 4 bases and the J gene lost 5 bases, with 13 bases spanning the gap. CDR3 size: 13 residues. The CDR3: CASSLYGPDEQYF. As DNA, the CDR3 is TGTGCCAGCAGCTTATATGGGCCCGACGAGCAGTACTTC.

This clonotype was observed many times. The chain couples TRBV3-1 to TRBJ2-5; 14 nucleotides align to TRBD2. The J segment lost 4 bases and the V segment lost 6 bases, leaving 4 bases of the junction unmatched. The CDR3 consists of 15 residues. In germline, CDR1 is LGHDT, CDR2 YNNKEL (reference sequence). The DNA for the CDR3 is TGTGCCAGCAGTGGACTAGCGGGAGGTTCAGAGACCCAGTACTTC. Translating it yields CASSGLAGGSETQYF.

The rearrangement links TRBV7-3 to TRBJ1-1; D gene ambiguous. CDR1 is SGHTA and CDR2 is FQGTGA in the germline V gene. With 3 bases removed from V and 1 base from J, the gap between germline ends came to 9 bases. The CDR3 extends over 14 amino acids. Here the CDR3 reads CASSLGAGNTEAFF. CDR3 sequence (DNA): TGTGCCAGCAGCTTGGGCGCGGGGAACACTGAAGCTTTCTTT.